Below, 15 T cell receptor beta chains from the same sample are listed, as sequenced in a study of cytomegalovirus exposure and HLA in healthy donors. It was with 60 Vbeta and 13 Jbeta primers that the PCR ran. Sequencing was performed with immunoSEQ multiplex PCR; in TCRdb, only in-frame clones are kept and a portion is missing. The table records over 120,000 clones, 74% of them present only once. Sample: PBMCs. The receptors were gathered from a man younger than 30 in good health and CMV-seropositive.

The J gene is TRBJ1-5, the V gene TRBV19; 7 bases are shared with TRBD1. The CDR3 is 15 amino acids. Germline CDR1 is LNHDA and CDR2 is SQIVND (reference sequence). Germline trimming cut 1 base from V and 4 bases from J; bases unmatched to any gene: 4. The CDR3 nucleotides read TGTGCCAGTAGTATAGCCCGGGGACAGAATCAGCCCCAGCATTTT. It translates to CASSIARGQNQPQHF.

The chain recombines TRBV27 with TRBJ2-4, with 7 bases aligning to TRBD1. V lost 4 bases, J lost 0 bases, and 3 bases stayed unmatched. The CDR3 runs to 15 residues. Germline CDR1 and CDR2: MNHEY and SMNVEV (reference sequence). CDR3 loop: CASSSTGIAKNIQYF. In DNA form, the CDR3 reads TGTGCCAGCAGTTCGACAGGGATAGCCAAAAACATTCAGTACTTC.

The V call is TRBV4-1, the J call TRBJ1-4; 7 bases agree with TRBD1. The J segment lost 8 bases and the V segment lost 3 bases, leaving 3 bases of the junction unmatched. Germline V gene sequence: CDR1 MGHRA, CDR2 YSYEKL. The length of the CDR3 is 13 residues. The CDR3 sequence is CASSQWDREKLFF. CDR3 DNA: TGCGCCAGCAGCCAGTGGGACAGAGAAAAACTGTTTTTT.

This clone was detected a few times. The chain carries TRBV28 and TRBJ1-5, with D possibly TRBD1 on 5 matching bases. The CDR3 has 15 amino acids. V was pared by 0 bases and J by 9 bases, with 15 bases between. Germline V gene data show CDR1 as MDHEN and CDR2 as SYDVKM. CDR3 coding DNA: TGTGCCAGCAGTTTATGGGACGCGGGGACGAGGCCCCAGCATTTT. Residues: CASSLWDAGTRPQHF.

This chain uses TRBV14 with TRBJ1-4; D is unclear. Germline CDR1 reads SGHDN; CDR2 reads FVKESK. The CDR3 runs to 16 residues. Trimming took off 1 base at V and 8 bases at J, with 17 bases between the two ends. The CDR3 bases are TGTGCCAGCAGCCAAGGGGGAGCGCCTTTCCGGGAAAAACTGTTTTTT. Translation gives CASSQGGAPFREKLFF.

The chain combines TRBV7-9 with TRBJ2-1; 8 nucleotides align to TRBD1. The germline V gene has CDR1 SEHNR and CDR2 FQNEAQ (reference sequence). This CDR3 is built from 15 residues. The V gene end was trimmed by 7 bases and the J gene end by 5 bases; junction bases not matched to a gene: 10. CDR3 sequence (DNA): TGTGCCAGCACTGTAGGGGACAGGCAACACAATGAGCAGTTCTTC. It specifies CASTVGDRQHNEQFF.

The rearrangement joins TRBV5-1 to TRBJ2-5; D perhaps matches TRBD2 (6 bases). The germline V gene has CDR1 SGHRS and CDR2 YFSETQ. Trimming shortened V by 4 bases and J by 5 bases, and 15 bases separated the two germline ends. There are 14 residues in the CDR3. The CDR3 is CASSPGEVRETQYF. CDR3 bases: TGCGCCAGCAGCCCGGGGGAGGTCAGGGAGACCCAGTACTTC.

This clone came up a few times. This chain joins TRBV28 and TRBJ2-5; weak D call: TRBD2 (6 bases). V was clipped by 4 bases and J by 2 bases, with 11 bases between them. The CDR3 is 14 amino acids. CDR1 and CDR2 (germline): MDHEN, SYDVKM. The CDR3 DNA is TGTGCCAGCAGTTCCCCAGGGAGGCAAGAGACCCAGTACTTC. It specifies CASSSPGRQETQYF.

The chain couples TRBV19 to TRBJ1-1, with D perhaps matching TRBD1 (6 bases). This CDR3 is built from 15 residues. CDR1 and CDR2 (germline): LNHDA, SQIVND (reference sequence). Trimming removed 7 bases at V and 4 bases at J, with 19 bases between. Here the CDR3 DNA reads TGTGCCAGTATTTTGAGGGGGTCAGGGAGCACTGAAGCTTTCTTT. This translates into CASILRGSGSTEAFF.

V gene TRBV15 combines with J gene TRBJ1-5, with D hard to call. Between the trimmed V and J ends, which lost 4 bases and 4 bases, there was a span of 8 bases. The CDR3 is 13 residues long. Germline loops: CDR1 LNHNV, CDR2 YYDKDF (reference sequence). The CDR3: CATSIDKNQPQHF. The DNA of the CDR3 is TGTGCCACCAGCATCGACAAGAATCAGCCCCAGCATTTT.

V usage is TRBV19 and J usage is TRBJ2-2; 7 nucleotides match TRBD1. CDR1 and CDR2 from the germline V gene are LNHDA and SQIVND (reference sequence). The CDR3 spans 14 residues. V was clipped by 9 bases and J by 1 base; unmatched bases: 5. The CDR3 DNA sequence: TGTGCCAGCCGACAGGGAAGGAACACCGGGGAGCTGTTTTTT. Translating it yields CASRQGRNTGELFF.

The chain is built from TRBV7-9 and TRBJ1-1; possible D gene TRBD1, 6 bases. Germline CDR1 SEHNR, CDR2 FQNEAQ (reference sequence). Trimming cost V 1 base and J 3 bases, with 9 bases left between them. There are 14 residues in the CDR3. The CDR3 reads CASSLGTGHTEAFF. The CDR3 DNA reads as TGTGCCAGCAGCTTAGGTACAGGGCACACTGAAGCTTTCTTT.

As for this clone: The germline gene is not matched at one end of the junction; a read error may be the cause. The CDR3 bases are TGTGCTAGCAGCTTGACAGTAAACGACGAGCAGTACTTC. Its protein is CASSLTVNDEQYF. The J gene is TRBJ2-7, the V gene TRBV7-7; a weak D match, TRBD1 (5 bases). CDR3 length equals 13 residues. Germline V lookup: CDR1 SSHAT, CDR2 FNYEAQ (reference sequence).

The CDR3 loop reads CASSQGGGSYNEQFF. CDR3 nucleotides: TGTGCCAGCAGCCAAGGCGGGGGGTCCTACAATGAGCAGTTCTTC. This rearrangement joins TRBV28 to TRBJ2-1; 8 positions agree with TRBD2. Germline CDR1 MDHEN, CDR2 SYDVKM. After removal of 6 bases from V and 1 base from J, the junction contained 5 bases not matched to a gene. The CDR3 totals 15 residues.

The CDR3, as DNA: TGTGCCAGCAGCTTTTCTGGCAGCAGGGTGAACACTGAAGCTTTCTTT. Translation gives CASSFSGSRVNTEAFF. The J gene is TRBJ1-1, the V gene TRBV5-5, with D maybe TRBD1 (5 bases). The CDR3 totals 16 residues. Germline assignment: CDR1 SGHKS and CDR2 YYEKEE (reference sequence). Trimming left V 2 bases short and J 0 bases short, with 14 bases between.